These 14 T cell receptor beta chains came from one sample sequenced in a study of OX40 agonist ivuxolimab in advanced cancers. Measured with immunoSEQ multiplex PCR; TCRdb has only the in-frame clones, and not every one. Of approximately 64,000 clones detected, roughly 88% appear once; the ten largest clones hold over 2.5%. Sequences were derived from CD4+ or CD8+ T cells sorted from blood, sampled in a trial of the OX40 agonist ivuxolimab. These receptor sequences come from an adult with an advanced solid tumor such as melanoma, head and neck, liver or kidney cancer.

The chain employs TRBV18 and TRBJ1-2, with no clear D. Trimming stripped 2 bases from V and 2 bases from J, with 9 bases between. This CDR3 is built from 14 residues. Germline V gene data show CDR1 as KGHSH and CDR2 as LQKENI. The CDR3: CASSPALLNYGYTF. The CDR3 DNA reads TGTGCCAGCTCACCAGCCTTACTAAACTATGGCTACACCTTC.

V and J are TRBV5-1 and TRBJ1-4; 9 bases agree with TRBD1. CDR3 size: 16 residues. Germline values: CDR1 SGHRS, CDR2 YFSETQ. J gave up 0 bases and V 3 bases, and 3 bases lay outside the gene matches. CDR3 residues: CASSYRDRATNEKLFF. The CDR3 bases are TGCGCCAGCAGCTACCGGGACAGGGCAACTAATGAAAAACTGTTTTTT.

V is TRBV4-2 and J is TRBJ2-5; 11 bases are a match to TRBD2. There are 14 residues in the CDR3. The germline CDR1 and CDR2 sequences are LGHNA and YNFKEQ. V was clipped by 4 bases and J by 4 bases; unmatched bases: 2. The DNA for the CDR3 is TGTGCCAGCAGCCCAGGGACTAGCGGAGAGACCCAGTACTTC. It is translated as CASSPGTSGETQYF.

The genes are TRBV7-7 and TRBJ2-2, with D hard to call. The CDR3 is made up of 14 amino acids. Trimming removed 1 base at V and 4 bases at J, with 7 bases between. CDR1 is SSHAT, CDR2 FNYEAQ, per germline (reference sequence). The CDR3 region is CASSLVGSTGELFF. As DNA, the CDR3 is TGTGCCAGCAGCTTAGTAGGCAGCACCGGGGAGCTGTTTTTT. The variable domain in full, with the rest retrieved from reference TRBV7-7 and TRBJ2-2, is GAGVSQSPRYKVTKRGQDVTLRCDPISSHATLYWYQQALGQGPEFLTYFNYEAQPDKSGLPSDRFSAERPEGSISTLTIQRTEQRDSAMYRCASSLVGSTGELFFGEGSRLTVL.

The chain links TRBV2 to TRBJ1-1; 9 bases match TRBD1. The junction had 4 bases not matched to a gene; V was cut back by 7 bases and J by 1 base. The CDR3 contains 14 residues. Looked up from germline, CDR1 is SNHLY and CDR2 is FYNNEI. The CDR3 protein is CASMGQGRNTEAFF. The CDR3 DNA sequence: TGTGCCAGCATGGGACAGGGACGGAACACTGAAGCTTTCTTT.

V usage is TRBV6-6 and J usage is TRBJ2-3; D not resolved. The germline V gene encodes CDR1 MNHNY and CDR2 SVGAGI (reference sequence). The CDR3 is made up of 13 amino acids. Between the trimmed V and J ends, which lost 6 bases and 0 bases, there was a span of 7 bases. The CDR3 loop reads CASRETSTDTQYF. CDR3 sequence (DNA): TGTGCCAGCAGAGAGACTAGCACAGATACGCAGTATTTT.

The gene calls are TRBV5-3 and TRBJ1-2; 11 bases map to TRBD1. TRBV5-3 is labeled an ORF, and its function is uncertain. V dropped 7 bases and J dropped 5; count of bases not matched to a gene: 10. The CDR3 has 15 amino acids. The CDR3 bases are TGTGCCAGAGCCTCCCGGGACAGGGGGTCGTATGGCTACACCTTC. This encodes CARASRDRGSYGYTF.

The rearrangement links TRBV5-6 to TRBJ1-2; D unclear. CDR3 length equals 15 residues. Trimming removed 0 bases from V and 3 bases from J, with 12 bases in between. From germline, CDR1 is SGHDT and CDR2 YYEEEE. The CDR3 protein is CASSLDAAGDYGYTF. The CDR3 bases are TGTGCCAGCAGCTTGGACGCCGCGGGAGACTATGGCTACACCTTC.

V usage is TRBV6-5 and J usage is TRBJ1-1; D not certain. The ends were cut back, 8 bases at V and 1 base at J, with 17 bases in the middle. Germline CDR1 is MNHEY and CDR2 is SVGAGI. CDR3 length equals 15 residues. The CDR3 loop reads CASSLEANSNTEAFF. CDR3 DNA: TGTGCCAGCTCCCTCGAGGCAAACTCGAACACTGAAGCTTTCTTT.

The genes are TRBV6-7 and TRBJ1-3; TRBD1 is a possible D gene (5 bases). TRBV6-7 is treated as an ORF (open reading frame) with a function not yet certain. This CDR3 spans 17 amino acids. The V end was cut by 0 bases, the J end by 2 bases, with 14 bases between. The CDR3 loop reads CASSYSAGISAGNTIYF. CDR3 DNA: TGTGCCAGCAGTTACTCGGCAGGGATTTCCGCTGGAAACACCATATATTTT.

The chain uses TRBV6-6 and TRBJ2-1; 7 nucleotides align to TRBD1. J gave up 1 base and V 5 bases, and 5 bases lay outside the gene matches. The CDR3 spans 15 residues. Germline values: CDR1 MNHNY, CDR2 SVGAGI (reference sequence). CDR3 nucleotide sequence: TGTGCCAGCAGTCCTGACAGGGATTCCTACAATGAGCAGTTCTTC. Translated, it gives CASSPDRDSYNEQFF.

This clone was detected once. The chain uses TRBV7-2 and TRBJ2-3; D uncertain. The CDR3 has 14 residues. Deletions cut 5 bases from V and 2 bases from J, with 11 bases between. CDR1 SGHTA and CDR2 FQGNSA come from the germline V gene. CDR3 in amino acids: CASSPQASTDTQYF. CDR3 DNA sequence: TGTGCCAGCAGCCCCCAGGCGTCCACAGATACGCAGTATTTT. The full variable domain, its missing parts supplied by reference TRBV7-2 and TRBJ2-3, is GAGVSQSPSNKVTEKGKDVELRCDPISGHTALYWYRQSLGQGLEFLIYFQGNSAPDKSGLPSDRFSAERTGGSVSTLTIQRTQQEDSAVYLCASSPQASTDTQYFGPGTRLTVL.

The chain carries TRBV4-2 and TRBJ1-1, with TRBD1 matching 7 bases. The CDR3 length is 15 residues. V was clipped by 5 bases and J by 1 base; unmatched bases: 7. Germline CDR1 reads LGHNA; CDR2 reads YNFKEQ. The CDR3 is CASSYRTGSNTEAFF. In nucleotides, the CDR3 is TGTGCCAGCAGCTATCGGACAGGCTCGAACACTGAAGCTTTCTTT.

Remarks on this clone: One end of the junction fails to match germline, which may point to a read error. This sequence joins TRBV9 and TRBJ2-3, with 11 bases identical to TRBD2. The germline V gene has CDR1 SGDLS and CDR2 YYNGEE. The CDR3 loop spans 13 amino acids. The CDR3 sequence is CASSGGASDTQYF. DNA for the CDR3: TGTGCCAGTAGCGGGGGGGCCTCAGATACGCAGTATTTT.